The clone carrying this TCR beta chain was seen ten or more times. What it binds is unknown. The data stem from a study of response to subunit inactivated influenza vaccine. General study findings and limits: Each seasonal flu vaccination may recruit only limited new T cells, authors suggested.

TCRdb re-derived calls from the RT-PCR reads in MiXCR, one entry per CDR3 protein. The repertoire consists of about 780,000 distinct CDR3 sequences, with approximately 17% occurring once and the leading ten covering about 11%. Germline V gene sequence: CDR1 SGHTA, CDR2 FQGNSA. The CDR3 runs to 14 residues. The V end lost 1 base, the J end lost 1 base, and 2 bases lay between the germline ends. The sequences come from PBMCs from blood, collected 5 days after vaccination. The sequence derives from a man aged 50 or older who received an inactivated influenza vaccine. The chain recombines TRBV7-2 with TRBJ1-6; unclear D gene. The DNA for the CDR3 is TGTGCCAGCAGCTTAGGTTCCTATAATTCACCCCTCCACTTT. It yields the protein CASSLGSYNSPLHF.